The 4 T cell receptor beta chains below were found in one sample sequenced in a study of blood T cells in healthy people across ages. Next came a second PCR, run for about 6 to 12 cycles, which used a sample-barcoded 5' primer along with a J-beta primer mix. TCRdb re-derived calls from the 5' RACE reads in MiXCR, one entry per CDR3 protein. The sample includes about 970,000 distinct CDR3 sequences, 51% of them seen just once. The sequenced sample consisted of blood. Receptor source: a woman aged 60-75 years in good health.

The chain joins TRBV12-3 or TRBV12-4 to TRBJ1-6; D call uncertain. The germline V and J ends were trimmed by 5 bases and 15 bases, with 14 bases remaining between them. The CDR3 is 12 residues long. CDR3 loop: CASSLRPDFLHF. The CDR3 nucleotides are TGTGCCAGCAGTCTAAGGCCTGATTTCCTCCACTTT.

The CDR3 DNA reads as TGTGCCAGCACCGAACATCCGTATAATTCACCCCTCCACTTT. It specifies CASTEHPYNSPLHF. The V and J genes are TRBV27 and TRBJ1-6; no clear D gene. Germline assignment: CDR1 MNHEY and CDR2 SMNVEV (reference sequence). This CDR3 is 14 amino acids long. Between the trimmed V and J ends, which lost 7 bases and 4 bases, there was a span of 11 bases.

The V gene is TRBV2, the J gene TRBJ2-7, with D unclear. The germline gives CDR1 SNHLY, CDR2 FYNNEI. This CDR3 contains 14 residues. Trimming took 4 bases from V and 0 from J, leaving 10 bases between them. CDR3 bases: TGTGCCAGCAGTGGAACAGTTCCCTCCTACGAGCAGTACTTC. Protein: CASSGTVPSYEQYF.

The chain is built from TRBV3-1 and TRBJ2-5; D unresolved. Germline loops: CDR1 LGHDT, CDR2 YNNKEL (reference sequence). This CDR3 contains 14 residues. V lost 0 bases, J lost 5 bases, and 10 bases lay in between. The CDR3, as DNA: TGTGCCAGCAGCCAAGATCCTGTCCTCGAGACCCAGTACTTC. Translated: CASSQDPVLETQYF.